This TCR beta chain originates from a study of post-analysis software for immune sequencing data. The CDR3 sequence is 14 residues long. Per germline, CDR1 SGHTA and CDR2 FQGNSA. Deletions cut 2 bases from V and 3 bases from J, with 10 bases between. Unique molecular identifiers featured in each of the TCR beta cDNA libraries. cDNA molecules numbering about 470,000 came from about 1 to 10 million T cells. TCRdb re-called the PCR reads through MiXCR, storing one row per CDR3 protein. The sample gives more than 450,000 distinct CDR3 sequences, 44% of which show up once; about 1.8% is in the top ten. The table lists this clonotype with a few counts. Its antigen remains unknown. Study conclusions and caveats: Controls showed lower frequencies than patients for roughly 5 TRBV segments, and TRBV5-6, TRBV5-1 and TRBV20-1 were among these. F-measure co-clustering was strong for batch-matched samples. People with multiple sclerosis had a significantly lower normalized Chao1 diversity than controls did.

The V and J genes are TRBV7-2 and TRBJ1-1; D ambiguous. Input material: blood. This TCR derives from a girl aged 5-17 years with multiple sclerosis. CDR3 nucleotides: TGTGCCAGCAGCTTACGGGAGTACGACACTGAAGCTTTCTTT. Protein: CASSLREYDTEAFF.